This is a list of T cell receptor beta chains from one sample in a study of T-cell reconstitution after alpha-beta-depleted transplantation in children. TCRdb analysed the PCR reads with MiXCR anew, one entry per CDR3 protein. The sample has 580,000 or so distinct CDR3 sequences; roughly 23% are singletons. The sample in question was PBMCs, mostly from graft donor cells, obtained 360 days after TCRalphabeta/CD19-depleted stem cell transplant. The receptors shown here come from a boy younger than two who had a stem cell transplant for acute myeloid leukemia, so the T cells may come from the graft donor. The CDR3 runs from the conserved cysteine through the conserved F or W. Fields, in order: CDR3 DNA, CDR3 protein, clone size, V gene, D gene, J gene. A D gene is named only where the DNA matches it firmly. Clone size is shown for a subset of rows, as once, few, many or a class of expanded clone.

CDR3nt: TGTGCCAGCAGCTTCAGCGGGGTGGGGGGGCGAGGCTACGAGCAGTACTTC; CDR3aa: CASSFSGVGGRGYEQYF; abundance: NA; v_gene: TRBV7-9; d_gene: NA; j_gene: TRBJ2-7
CDR3nt: TGTGCCAGCAGCCAAGTTGACGGGTTCACTGAAGCTTTCTTT; CDR3aa: CASSQVDGFTEAFF; abundance: few; v_gene: TRBV14; d_gene: NA; j_gene: TRBJ1-1
CDR3nt: TGCAGTAGACTAGCGGGGGGCCAAGAGACCCAGTACTTC; CDR3aa: CSRLAGGQETQYF; abundance: many; v_gene: TRBV20-1; d_gene: TRBD2; j_gene: TRBJ2-5
CDR3nt: TGTGCCAGCAGCCCCCGATCATTTGGGGATGAGCAGTTCTTC; CDR3aa: CASSPRSFGDEQFF; abundance: many; v_gene: TRBV11-3; d_gene: NA; j_gene: TRBJ2-1
CDR3nt: TGCAGTGCTAGAAACAGGGGAACAGATACGCAGTATTTT; CDR3aa: CSARNRGTDTQYF; abundance: many; v_gene: TRBV20-1; d_gene: TRBD1; j_gene: TRBJ2-3
CDR3nt: TGTGCCAGCAGCACGAGGGCAGGGAGACAGCCCCAGCATTTT; CDR3aa: CASSTRAGRQPQHF; abundance: NA; v_gene: TRBV21-1; d_gene: NA; j_gene: TRBJ1-5
CDR3nt: TGTGCCAGCGCTGGACTAGCGGGGGGATCAGATACGCAGTATTTT; CDR3aa: CASAGLAGGSDTQYF; abundance: many; v_gene: TRBV6-1; d_gene: TRBD2; j_gene: TRBJ2-3
CDR3nt: TGCAGTGCCCCAGGGGGGAAGTCAGGCTCTGGAAACACCATATATTTT; CDR3aa: CSAPGGKSGSGNTIYF; abundance: few; v_gene: TRBV20-1; d_gene: TRBD1; j_gene: TRBJ1-3
CDR3nt: TGTGCCAGCACTGGACTGAACACTGAAGCTTTCTTT; CDR3aa: CASTGLNTEAFF; abundance: few; v_gene: TRBV28; d_gene: NA; j_gene: TRBJ1-1
CDR3nt: TGTGCCAGCAGTTCTCCAGGGTTAGCCAAAAACATTCAGTACTTC; CDR3aa: CASSSPGLAKNIQYF; abundance: many; v_gene: TRBV27; d_gene: NA; j_gene: TRBJ2-4
CDR3nt: TGCAGTGCTGTCAGGGGGCGCGACACTGAAGCTTTCTTT; CDR3aa: CSAVRGRDTEAFF; abundance: once; v_gene: TRBV20-1; d_gene: TRBD1; j_gene: TRBJ1-1
CDR3nt: TGTGCCAGCATTGCCCGTGCGGGGTATCAGCCCCAGCATTTT; CDR3aa: CASIARAGYQPQHF; abundance: few; v_gene: TRBV28; d_gene: NA; j_gene: TRBJ1-5
CDR3nt: TGTGCCAGCATTATCGCGCCCTCCTACGAGCAGTACTTC; CDR3aa: CASIIAPSYEQYF; abundance: NA; v_gene: TRBV2; d_gene: NA; j_gene: TRBJ2-7
CDR3nt: TGTGCCACCAGCAACAGGGGAGACACAGATACGCAGTATTTT; CDR3aa: CATSNRGDTDTQYF; abundance: NA; v_gene: TRBV15; d_gene: TRBD1; j_gene: TRBJ2-3
CDR3nt: TGTGCCAGCACCTGGGACAGGGGATTCGGCTACACCTTC; CDR3aa: CASTWDRGFGYTF; abundance: few; v_gene: TRBV12-3/TRBV12-4; d_gene: TRBD1; j_gene: TRBJ1-2
CDR3nt: TGTGCCAGCAATCGAAAGGACTTGGAGCAGTTCTTC; CDR3aa: CASNRKDLEQFF; abundance: many; v_gene: TRBV2; d_gene: NA; j_gene: TRBJ2-1
CDR3nt: TGCGCCAGCAGCTTGGCCTCAGGGACCCAGTACTTC; CDR3aa: CASSLASGTQYF; abundance: NA; v_gene: TRBV5-1; d_gene: NA; j_gene: TRBJ2-5
CDR3nt: TGCAGTGCTGGCAGGACAGACCAGATTGAAGCTTTCTTT; CDR3aa: CSAGRTDQIEAFF; abundance: few; v_gene: TRBV20-1; d_gene: NA; j_gene: TRBJ1-1
CDR3nt: TGCAGTGCTAGGGGACAGGACGTCTATGGCTACACCTTC; CDR3aa: CSARGQDVYGYTF; abundance: few; v_gene: TRBV20-1; d_gene: TRBD1; j_gene: TRBJ1-2